The 27 T cell receptor beta chains in this list originate from one sample, sequenced in a study of shared clonotypes between healthy human individuals. Here immunoSEQ multiplex PCR was the method, and the copy in TCRdb shows in-frame clones only, minus some. The profile shows approximately 640,000 clones, about 90% of them singletons. Sequences were obtained from memory CD8+ T cells from PBMCs. Subset: CD45RO+ cells pooled with CCR7-negative TemRA cells. The receptors originated from a man aged 18 to 29 in good health. Some clones in this sample may be carry-over from other donors' samples.

The DNA for the CDR3 is TGTGCCAGCAGCTGGTCCTCTAGCGGGAGGGCCGAACTCGAGCAGTACTTC. Amino acid sequence: CASSWSSSGRAELEQYF. The chain links TRBV5-5 to TRBJ2-7, with TRBD2 identical over 12 bases. V dropped 3 bases and J dropped 6; count of bases not matched to a gene: 13. The CDR3 is 17 amino acids. Germline-derived CDR1 and CDR2 are SGHKS and YYEKEE (reference sequence).

V and J are TRBV14 and TRBJ2-3; D might be TRBD2 (6 bases). Germline lookup yields CDR1 SGHDN and CDR2 FVKESK. With 3 bases removed from V and 2 bases from J, the gap between germline ends came to 12 bases. This CDR3 comprises 15 residues. The CDR3 is CASSQSDYPTDTQYF. CDR3 DNA sequence: TGTGCCAGCAGCCAGTCGGACTATCCCACAGATACGCAGTATTTT.

The chain recombines TRBV6-5 with TRBJ2-2, with 9 bases lining up with TRBD2. Germline values: CDR1 MNHEY, CDR2 SVGAGI. The trim removed 0 bases at V and 5 bases at J, leaving 1 base unmatched. This CDR3 is built from 15 residues. CDR3 sequence: CASSYSAGGTGELFF. The DNA for the CDR3 is TGTGCCAGCAGTTACTCGGCGGGAGGGACCGGGGAGCTGTTTTTT.

The V gene is TRBV5-1, the J gene TRBJ1-1; the D is unclear. Trimming pared 4 bases from V and 0 bases from J, leaving 7 bases between. The germline CDR1 and CDR2 sequences are SGHRS and YFSETQ. The CDR3 sequence is 13 residues long. The CDR3 DNA follows: TGCGCCAGCAGCGGGTTCATGAACACTGAAGCTTTCTTT. Translating gives CASSGFMNTEAFF. Looking up the rest from reference TRBV5-1 and TRBJ1-1 gives the full variable domain: KAGVTQTPRYLIKTRGQQVTLSCSPISGHRSVSWYQQTPGQGLQFLFEYFSETQRNKGNFPGRFSGRQFSNSRSEMNVSTLELGDSALYLCASSGFMNTEAFFGQGTRLTVV.

V usage is TRBV10-3 and J usage is TRBJ1-1; D possibly corresponds to TRBD1 (5 bases). Germline V gene sequence: CDR1 ENHRY, CDR2 SYGVKD. Trimming took 2 bases from V and 4 from J, leaving 11 bases between them. This CDR3 spans 14 amino acids. Here the CDR3 reads CAISENGGSTEAFF. DNA of the CDR3: TGTGCCATCAGTGAGAACGGGGGGAGCACTGAAGCTTTCTTT.

The chain joins TRBV11-2 to TRBJ2-1; D is undetermined. V gave up 6 bases and J gave up 8 bases, with 14 bases separating them. Per germline, CDR1 SGHAT and CDR2 FQNNGV. The CDR3 is 13 residues long. The CDR3 here is CASSMASGYEQFF. In nucleotides, the CDR3 is TGTGCCAGCAGTATGGCTAGTGGGTATGAGCAGTTCTTC.

The V gene is TRBV5-1, the J gene TRBJ1-1; maybe TRBD1 (6 bases). V lost 0 bases to trimming and J lost 8 bases, with 14 bases between them. The CDR3 spans 14 residues. The germline gives CDR1 SGHRS, CDR2 YFSETQ. The CDR3: CASSLVTGAREAFF. For the CDR3, the DNA is TGCGCCAGCAGCTTGGTAACGGGGGCACGCGAAGCTTTCTTT.

V and J are TRBV7-7 and TRBJ2-3, with 9 bases that match TRBD1. The ends lost 3 bases at V and 3 bases at J; junction bases unmatched: 4. CDR3 length: 15 residues. Germline-derived CDR1 and CDR2 are SSHAT and FNYEAQ (reference sequence). CDR3 amino acids: CASSLGTGNTDTQYF. As DNA, the CDR3 is TGTGCCAGCAGCTTGGGGACAGGGAATACAGATACGCAGTATTTT. Variable domain in full (rest from reference TRBV7-7 and TRBJ2-3): GAGVSQSPRYKVTKRGQDVTLRCDPISSHATLYWYQQALGQGPEFLTYFNYEAQPDKSGLPSDRFSAERPEGSISTLTIQRTEQRDSAMYRCASSLGTGNTDTQYFGPGTRLTVL.

The chain carries TRBV9 and TRBJ1-1; D gene unclear. CDR3 length: 14 amino acids. Germline V CDR1 and CDR2: SGDLS, YYNGEE. The V and J ends lost 5 bases and 1 base respectively, with 12 bases between them. The CDR3 loop reads CASSSGSSNTEAFF. DNA for the CDR3: TGTGCCAGCAGTTCCGGATCTTCGAACACTGAAGCTTTCTTT.

This rearrangement joins TRBV5-1 to TRBJ2-7; D might be TRBD1 or TRBD2, each matching 5 bases. Germline V gene lookup returns CDR1 SGHRS and CDR2 YFSETQ. This CDR3 has 14 residues. Trimming removed 2 bases from V and 3 bases from J, with 12 bases in between. Written as DNA, the CDR3 is TGCGCCAGCAGCTTCTCCGGGGCAAACTACGAGCAGTACTTC. Encoded protein: CASSFSGANYEQYF.

The genes are TRBV6-5 and TRBJ2-5; possibly TRBD1 for D (5 bases). The J call is doubtful: the DNA matches TRBJ2-7 better. The germline V gene encodes CDR1 MNHEY and CDR2 SVGAGI. The CDR3 has 14 amino acids. CDR3 protein: CASSMTASSYEQYF. In DNA, the CDR3 is TGTGCCAGCAGCATGACAGCCAGCTCCTACGAGCAGTACTTC.

The V gene is TRBV6-1, the J gene TRBJ1-5, with D tentatively TRBD1 (6 bases). Germline CDR1 reads MNHNS; CDR2 reads SASEGT. The germline V and J ends were trimmed by 3 bases and 3 bases, with 12 bases remaining between them. The CDR3 totals 15 residues. The CDR3 protein is CASSDFRGPNQPQHF. For the CDR3, the DNA is TGTGCCAGCAGTGATTTTCGGGGGCCCAATCAGCCCCAGCATTTT.

This clone occurred once. CDR3 in amino acids: CASGSRSSYNEQFF. In DNA, the CDR3 is TGTGCCAGCGGTTCCAGGAGCTCCTACAATGAGCAGTTCTTC. This chain uses TRBV4-2 with TRBJ2-1; D gene uncertain. The V gene's germline CDR1 is LGHNA and CDR2 YNFKEQ. CDR3 length: 14 residues. V gave up 8 bases and J gave up 0 bases, with 11 bases separating them.

Comment on this clone: Other DNA sequences within the sample encode an identical CDR3. The chain is built from TRBV7-9 and TRBJ2-1; 8 nucleotides match TRBD2. This CDR3 has 15 amino acids. The V segment lost 5 bases and the J segment 5 bases; nucleotides outside the gene matches: 8. Germline CDR1 reads SEHNR; CDR2 reads FQNEAQ (reference sequence). The CDR3 loop reads CASSLGLAADNEQFF. CDR3 sequence (DNA): TGTGCCAGCAGCCTAGGACTAGCAGCCGACAATGAGCAGTTCTTC. The variable domain in full, with the rest retrieved from reference TRBV7-9 and TRBJ2-1, is DTGVSQNPRHKITKRGQNVTFRCDPISEHNRLYWYRQTLGQGPEFLTYFQNEAQLEKSRLLSDRFSAERPKGSFSTLEIQRTEQGDSAMYLCASSLGLAADNEQFFGPGTRLTVL.

The chain has TRBV7-2 and TRBJ2-7; D gene uncertain. CDR1 is SGHTA and CDR2 is FQGNSA in the germline V gene. V was pared by 5 bases and J by 2 bases, with 13 bases between. The CDR3 extends over 14 amino acids. In DNA, the CDR3 is TGTGCCAGCAGCCCGCCCCACAGCCCCTACGAGCAGTACTTC. It translates to CASSPPHSPYEQYF.

The chain has TRBV2 and TRBJ2-1; perhaps TRBD2 as D (5 bases). Between the trimmed V and J ends, which lost 8 bases and 10 bases, there was a span of 9 bases. Germline CDR1 SNHLY, CDR2 FYNNEI. This CDR3 is 10 amino acids long. The CDR3 here is CASDYPEQFF. CDR3 bases: TGTGCCAGCGACTACCCCGAGCAGTTCTTC.

The V gene is TRBV30, the J gene TRBJ1-1, with TRBD1 identical over 8 bases. The CDR3 has 13 residues. V dropped 4 bases and J dropped 5; count of bases not matched to a gene: 6. The germline V gene has CDR1 GTSNPN and CDR2 SVGIG (reference sequence). Written as DNA, the CDR3 is TGTGCCTGGACCATGACAGGGGCTACTGAAGCTTTCTTT. Its translation is CAWTMTGATEAFF.

The chain joins TRBV18 to TRBJ2-7; a weak D match, TRBD2 (5 bases). The CDR3 extends over 15 amino acids. Germline V gene data show CDR1 as KGHSH and CDR2 as LQKENI. V lost 6 bases to trimming and J lost 3 bases, with 18 bases between them. Here the CDR3 DNA reads TGTGCCAGCTCCCTTAGGAGGTATAGGCTCTACGAGCAGTACTTC. Translating gives CASSLRRYRLYEQYF.

The chain links TRBV28 to TRBJ1-1; no clear D. This CDR3 is built from 14 residues. V was clipped by 1 base and J by 5 bases, with 11 bases between them. The germline CDR1 and CDR2 sequences are MDHEN and SYDVKM. The CDR3 nucleotides are TGTGCCAGCAGTTTATCGCCCGGGAATACTGAAGCTTTCTTT. It translates to CASSLSPGNTEAFF. Filled out from reference TRBV28 and TRBJ1-1, the complete variable domain reads DVKVTQSSRYLVKRTGEKVFLECVQDMDHENMFWYRQDPGLGLRLIYFSYDVKMKEKGDIPEGYSVSREKKERFSLILESASTNQTSMYLCASSLSPGNTEAFFGQGTRLTVV.

The CDR3 region is CASSFEGAGAWNEQFF. The CDR3 DNA sequence: TGTGCCAGCAGTTTCGAGGGAGCGGGAGCTTGGAATGAGCAGTTCTTC. The chain carries TRBV27 and TRBJ2-1; 8 nucleotides agree with TRBD2. The germline V gene encodes CDR1 MNHEY and CDR2 SMNVEV (reference sequence). The ends lost 3 bases at V and 7 bases at J; junction bases unmatched: 11. This CDR3 is built from 16 residues.

The chain uses TRBV7-9 and TRBJ1-1; D might be TRBD1 (6 bases). Germline assignment: CDR1 SEHNR and CDR2 FQNEAQ (reference sequence). V was trimmed by 5 bases and J by 7 bases, leaving 17 bases between them. CDR3 length: 14 residues. CDR3 residues: CASSHEWGLIEAFF. CDR3 sequence (DNA): TGTGCCAGCAGCCACGAGTGGGGGCTGATTGAAGCTTTCTTT.

The chain links TRBV10-3 to TRBJ1-2, with 8 bases aligning to TRBD1. The CDR3 runs to 16 residues. J gave up 3 bases and V 5 bases, and 11 bases lay outside the gene matches. The germline CDR1 and CDR2 sequences are ENHRY and SYGVKD. CDR3: CAISTPIAGGHYGYTF. The CDR3 DNA is TGTGCCATCAGTACCCCGATTGCAGGGGGCCACTATGGCTACACCTTC.

The rearrangement joins TRBV10-1 to TRBJ2-7; 11 positions agree with TRBD2. The CDR3 contains 18 residues. V lost 4 bases, J lost 0 bases, and 11 bases stayed unmatched. Germline V gene data show CDR1 as WNHNN and CDR2 as SYGVQD (reference sequence). In DNA form, the CDR3 reads TGCGCCAGCAGTGCCGGGACTAGCGGTATGTTAAGCTCCTACGAGCAGTACTTC. It encodes CASSAGTSGMLSSYEQYF.

The chain couples TRBV20-1 to TRBJ2-2; tentatively, D is TRBD1 (5 bases). The CDR3 totals 10 residues. In germline, CDR1 is DFQATT, CDR2 SNEGSKA (reference sequence). This CDR3 is CREGAGELFF. The CDR3 bases are TGCAGGGAAGGGGCCGGGGAGCTGTTTTTT.

This clone was counted once. The chain links TRBV7-7 to TRBJ2-1; tentatively, D is TRBD2 (5 bases). Trimming left V 3 bases short and J 9 bases short, with 12 bases between. The CDR3 runs to 13 residues. Looked up from germline, CDR1 is SSHAT and CDR2 is FNYEAQ (reference sequence). In DNA, the CDR3 is TGTGCCAGCAGCTTTTCGACTACCAGTGAGCAGTTCTTC. This translates into CASSFSTTSEQFF.

The rearrangement links TRBV5-1 to TRBJ2-7; 7 nucleotides agree with TRBD2. The length of the CDR3 is 17 residues. Per the germline V gene, CDR1 is SGHRS and CDR2 is YFSETQ. Trimming at V came to 2 bases and at J to 3 bases, leaving 14 bases not matched to a gene. The DNA of the CDR3 is TGCGCCAGCAGCTTTACCGAGATGGGGCGGGAGTACTACGAGCAGTACTTC. Translation: CASSFTEMGREYYEQYF.

DNA for the CDR3: TGTGCCAGCAGCAGGACTAGCGGGTCCCTCGGGCCCTACAATGAGCAGTTCTTC. Translating it yields CASSRTSGSLGPYNEQFF. V and J are TRBV13 and TRBJ2-1, with TRBD2 identical over 11 bases. The CDR3 runs to 18 residues. Trimming removed 5 bases from V and 2 bases from J; junction bases left unmatched: 11. Germline CDR1 is PRHDT and CDR2 is FYEKMQ (reference sequence).